This T cell receptor beta chain was recorded in a study of neoadjuvant nivolumab and ipilimumab in lung cancer. With 7 bases clipped from V and 1 base from J, the junction kept 3 bases outside the gene matches. This CDR3 has 14 residues. Germline V lookup: CDR1 SGHRS, CDR2 YFSETQ. TCRdb keeps only in-frame clones here, not all; method: immunoSEQ multiplex PCR. The sample shows some 29,000 clones, 75% to 85% of them seen only once. This sample comprised tumor tissue, obtained after neoadjuvant nivolumab, alone or with ipilimumab, at or shortly before surgery. This sequence was found in an adult with non-small cell lung cancer. V usage is TRBV5-1 and J usage is TRBJ2-3; 10 bases are a match to TRBD1. The CDR3 region is CASRGQGGTDTQYF. CDR3 in DNA: TGCGCCAGCCGCGGACAGGGGGGCACAGATACGCAGTATTTT.